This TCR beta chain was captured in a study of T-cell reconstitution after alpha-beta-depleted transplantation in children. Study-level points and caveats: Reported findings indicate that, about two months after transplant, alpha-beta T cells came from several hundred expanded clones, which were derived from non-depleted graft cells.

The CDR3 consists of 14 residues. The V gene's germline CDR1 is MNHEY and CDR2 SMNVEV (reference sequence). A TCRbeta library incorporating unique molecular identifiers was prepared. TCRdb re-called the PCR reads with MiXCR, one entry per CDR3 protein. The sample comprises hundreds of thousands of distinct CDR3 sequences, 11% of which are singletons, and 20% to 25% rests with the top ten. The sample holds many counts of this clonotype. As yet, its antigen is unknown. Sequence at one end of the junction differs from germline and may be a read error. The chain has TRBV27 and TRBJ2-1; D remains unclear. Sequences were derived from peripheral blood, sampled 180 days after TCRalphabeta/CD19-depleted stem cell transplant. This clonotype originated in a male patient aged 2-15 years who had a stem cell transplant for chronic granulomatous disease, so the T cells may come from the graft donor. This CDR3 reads CASWPGPNYDEQFF. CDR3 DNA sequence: TGTGCCAGCTGGCCCGGGCCTAACTACGATGAGCAGTTCTTC.